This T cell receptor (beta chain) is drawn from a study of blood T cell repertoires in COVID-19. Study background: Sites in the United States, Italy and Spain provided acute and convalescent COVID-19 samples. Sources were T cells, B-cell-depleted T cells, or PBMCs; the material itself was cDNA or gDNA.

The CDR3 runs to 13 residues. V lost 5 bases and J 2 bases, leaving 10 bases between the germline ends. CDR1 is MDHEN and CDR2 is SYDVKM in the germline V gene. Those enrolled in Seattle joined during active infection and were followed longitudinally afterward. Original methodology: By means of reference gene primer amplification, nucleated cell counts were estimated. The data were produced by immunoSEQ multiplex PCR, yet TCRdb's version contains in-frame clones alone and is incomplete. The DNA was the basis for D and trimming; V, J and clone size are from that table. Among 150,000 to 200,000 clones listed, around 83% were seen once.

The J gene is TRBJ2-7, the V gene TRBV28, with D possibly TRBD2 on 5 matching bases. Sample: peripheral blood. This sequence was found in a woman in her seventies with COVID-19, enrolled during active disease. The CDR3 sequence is CASSKRTPYEQYF. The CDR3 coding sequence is TGTGCCAGCAGTAAGCGGACCCCCTACGAGCAGTACTTC. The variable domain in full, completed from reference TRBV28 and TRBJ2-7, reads DVKVTQSSRYLVKRTGEKVFLECVQDMDHENMFWYRQDPGLGLRLIYFSYDVKMKEKGDIPEGYSVSREKKERFSLILESASTNQTSMYLCASSKRTPYEQYFGPGTRLTVT.